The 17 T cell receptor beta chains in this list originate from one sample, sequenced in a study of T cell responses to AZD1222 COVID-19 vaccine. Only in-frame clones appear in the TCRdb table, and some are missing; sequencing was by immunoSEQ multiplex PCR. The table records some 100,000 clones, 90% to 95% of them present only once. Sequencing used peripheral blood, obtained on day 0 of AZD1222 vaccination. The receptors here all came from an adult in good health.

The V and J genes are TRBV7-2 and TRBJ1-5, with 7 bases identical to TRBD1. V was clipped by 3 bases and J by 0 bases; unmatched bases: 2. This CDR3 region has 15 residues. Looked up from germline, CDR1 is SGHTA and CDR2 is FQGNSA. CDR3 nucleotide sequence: TGTGCCAGCAGCTTTCGACAGGGTAGCAATCAGCCCCAGCATTTT. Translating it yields CASSFRQGSNQPQHF.

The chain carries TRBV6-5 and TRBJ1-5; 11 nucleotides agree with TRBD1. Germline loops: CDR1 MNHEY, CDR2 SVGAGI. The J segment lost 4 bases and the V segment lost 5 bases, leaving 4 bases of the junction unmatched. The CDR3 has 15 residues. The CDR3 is CASSRDRGKNQPQHF. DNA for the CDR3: TGTGCCAGCAGTCGGGACAGGGGGAAAAATCAGCCCCAGCATTTT.

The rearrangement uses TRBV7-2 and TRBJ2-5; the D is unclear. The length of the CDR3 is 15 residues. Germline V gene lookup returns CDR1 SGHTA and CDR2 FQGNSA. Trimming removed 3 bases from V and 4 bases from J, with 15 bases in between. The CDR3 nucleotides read TGTGCCAGCAGCTTCGGTGTTCAGCATTCAGAGACCCAGTACTTC. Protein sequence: CASSFGVQHSETQYF.

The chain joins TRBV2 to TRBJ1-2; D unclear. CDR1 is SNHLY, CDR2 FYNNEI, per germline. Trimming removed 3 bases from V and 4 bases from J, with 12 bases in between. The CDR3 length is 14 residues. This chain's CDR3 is CASSDLVTRYGYTF. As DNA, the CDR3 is TGTGCCAGCAGTGATCTAGTTACTCGCTATGGCTACACCTTC.

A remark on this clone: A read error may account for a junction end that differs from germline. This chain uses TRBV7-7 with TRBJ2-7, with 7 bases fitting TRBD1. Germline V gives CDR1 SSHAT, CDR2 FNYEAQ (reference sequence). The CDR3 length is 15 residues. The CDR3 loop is CASSLSVDRADEQYF. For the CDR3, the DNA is TGTGCTAGCAGTCTAAGCGTCGACAGGGCCGACGAGCAGTACTTC.

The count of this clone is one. In DNA, the CDR3 is TGTGCCAGCAGAGACGGGACAGCTTCTAACTATGGCTACACCTTC. This gives the protein CASRDGTASNYGYTF. J is TRBJ1-2 and V is TRBV5-4, with TRBD1 matching over 7 bases. Germline CDR1 reads SGHNT; CDR2 reads YYREEE (reference sequence). V was clipped by 5 bases and J by 0 bases; unmatched bases: 7. The CDR3 contains 15 residues.

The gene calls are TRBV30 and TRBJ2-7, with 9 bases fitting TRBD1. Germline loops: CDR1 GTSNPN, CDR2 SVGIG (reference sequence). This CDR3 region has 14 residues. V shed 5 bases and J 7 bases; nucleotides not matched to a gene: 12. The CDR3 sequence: CAWEWGTGSREQYF. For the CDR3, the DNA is TGTGCCTGGGAGTGGGGGACAGGGAGTAGGGAGCAGTACTTC.

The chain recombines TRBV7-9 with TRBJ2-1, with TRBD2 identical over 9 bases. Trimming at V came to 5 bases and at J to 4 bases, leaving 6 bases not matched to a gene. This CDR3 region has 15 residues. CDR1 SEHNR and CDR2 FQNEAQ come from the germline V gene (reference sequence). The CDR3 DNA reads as TGTGCCAGCAGCCAAAGAGCGGGGGGTTACAATGAGCAGTTCTTC. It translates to CASSQRAGGYNEQFF.

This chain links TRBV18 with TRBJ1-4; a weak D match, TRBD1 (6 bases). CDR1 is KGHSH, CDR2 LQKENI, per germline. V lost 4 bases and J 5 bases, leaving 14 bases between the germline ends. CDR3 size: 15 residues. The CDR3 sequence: CASSLRQVQNEKLFF. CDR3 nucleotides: TGTGCCAGCTCACTAAGACAGGTTCAAAATGAAAAACTGTTTTTT.

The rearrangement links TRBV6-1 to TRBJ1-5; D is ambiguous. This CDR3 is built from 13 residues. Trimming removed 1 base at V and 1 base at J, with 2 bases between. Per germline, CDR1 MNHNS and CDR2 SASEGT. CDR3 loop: CASSEGSNQPQHF. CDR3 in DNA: TGTGCCAGCAGTGAAGGAAGCAATCAGCCCCAGCATTTT.

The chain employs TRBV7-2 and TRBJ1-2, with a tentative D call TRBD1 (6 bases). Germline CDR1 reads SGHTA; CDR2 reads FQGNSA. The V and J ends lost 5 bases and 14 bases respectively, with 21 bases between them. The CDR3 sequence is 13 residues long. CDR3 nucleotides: TGTGCCAGCAGCCTTAACACAGGGACCGCCGGGACCTTC. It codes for CASSLNTGTAGTF.

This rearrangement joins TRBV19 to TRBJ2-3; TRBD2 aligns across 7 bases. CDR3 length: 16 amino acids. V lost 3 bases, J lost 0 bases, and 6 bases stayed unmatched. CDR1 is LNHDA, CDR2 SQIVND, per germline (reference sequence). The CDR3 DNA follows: TGTGCCAGTAGTATGAGGGCTAGCGGTAGCACAGATACGCAGTATTTT. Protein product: CASSMRASGSTDTQYF.

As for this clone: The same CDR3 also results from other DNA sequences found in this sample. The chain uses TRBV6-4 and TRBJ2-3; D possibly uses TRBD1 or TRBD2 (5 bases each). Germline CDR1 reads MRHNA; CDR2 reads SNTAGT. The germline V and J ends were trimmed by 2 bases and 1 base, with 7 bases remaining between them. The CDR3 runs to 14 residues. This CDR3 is CASSDGGGTDTQYF. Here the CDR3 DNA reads TGTGCCAGCAGTGACGGGGGAGGCACAGATACGCAGTATTTT.

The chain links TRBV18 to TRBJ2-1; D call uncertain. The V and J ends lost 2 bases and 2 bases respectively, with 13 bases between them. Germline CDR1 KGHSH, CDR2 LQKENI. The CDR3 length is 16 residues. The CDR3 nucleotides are TGTGCCAGCTCACCAATGTCCCTCGCGACCTACAATGAGCAGTTCTTC. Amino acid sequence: CASSPMSLATYNEQFF.

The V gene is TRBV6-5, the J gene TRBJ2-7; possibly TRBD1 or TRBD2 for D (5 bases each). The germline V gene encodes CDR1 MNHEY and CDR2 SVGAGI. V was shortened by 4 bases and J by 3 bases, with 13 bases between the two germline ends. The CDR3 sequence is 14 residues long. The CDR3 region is CASSLRGRHYEQYF. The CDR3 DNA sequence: TGTGCCAGCAGTTTACGGGGACGGCACTACGAGCAGTACTTC.

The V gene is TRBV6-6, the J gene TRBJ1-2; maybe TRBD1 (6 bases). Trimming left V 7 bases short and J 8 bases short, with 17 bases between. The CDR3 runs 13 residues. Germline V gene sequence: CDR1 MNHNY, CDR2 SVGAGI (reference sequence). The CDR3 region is CASTLNRELGYTF. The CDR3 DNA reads TGTGCCAGCACCCTAAACAGGGAACTCGGCTACACCTTC.

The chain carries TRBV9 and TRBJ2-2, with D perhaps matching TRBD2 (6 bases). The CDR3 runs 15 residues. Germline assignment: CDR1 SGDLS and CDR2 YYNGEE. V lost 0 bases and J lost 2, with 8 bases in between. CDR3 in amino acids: CASSVVGGNTGELFF. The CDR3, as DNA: TGTGCCAGCAGCGTAGTGGGGGGTAACACCGGGGAGCTGTTTTTT.